This TCR beta chain emerged from a study of blood T cell repertoires in COVID-19. Study as a whole: Collection of acute and convalescent COVID-19 samples took place in the United States, Italy and Spain. T cells, B-cell-depleted T cells, or PBMCs supplied cDNA or gDNA.

Original handling: Amplified reference gene primers provided the basis for estimating nucleated cell counts. Profiled with immunoSEQ multiplex PCR; TCRdb holds only in-frame clones, not every one. V and J calls and clone size are those listed in that table; D and trimming were worked out from the DNA. The repertoire holds about 60,000 clones, with around 80% as singletons. V trimming: 0 bases; J trimming: 4 bases; junction bases outside the gene matches: 2. Germline V gene lookup returns CDR1 GTSNPN and CDR2 SVGIG (reference sequence). The CDR3 totals 14 residues. V and J are TRBV30 and TRBJ2-1; 8 bases line up with TRBD1. Sequenced input: peripheral blood. This clonotype was sampled from a human donor in a cohort sampled during active COVID-19. For the CDR3, the DNA is TGTGCCTGGAGTGTTCACAGGGGGTACAATGAGCAGTTCTTC. This codes for CAWSVHRGYNEQFF. The full variable domain, completed using reference TRBV30 and TRBJ2-1, is SQTIHQWPATLVQPVGSPLSLECTVEGTSNPNLYWYRQAAGRGLQLLFYSVGIGQISSEVPQNLSASRPQDRQFILSSKKLLLSDSGFYLCAWSVHRGYNEQFFGPGTRLTVL.